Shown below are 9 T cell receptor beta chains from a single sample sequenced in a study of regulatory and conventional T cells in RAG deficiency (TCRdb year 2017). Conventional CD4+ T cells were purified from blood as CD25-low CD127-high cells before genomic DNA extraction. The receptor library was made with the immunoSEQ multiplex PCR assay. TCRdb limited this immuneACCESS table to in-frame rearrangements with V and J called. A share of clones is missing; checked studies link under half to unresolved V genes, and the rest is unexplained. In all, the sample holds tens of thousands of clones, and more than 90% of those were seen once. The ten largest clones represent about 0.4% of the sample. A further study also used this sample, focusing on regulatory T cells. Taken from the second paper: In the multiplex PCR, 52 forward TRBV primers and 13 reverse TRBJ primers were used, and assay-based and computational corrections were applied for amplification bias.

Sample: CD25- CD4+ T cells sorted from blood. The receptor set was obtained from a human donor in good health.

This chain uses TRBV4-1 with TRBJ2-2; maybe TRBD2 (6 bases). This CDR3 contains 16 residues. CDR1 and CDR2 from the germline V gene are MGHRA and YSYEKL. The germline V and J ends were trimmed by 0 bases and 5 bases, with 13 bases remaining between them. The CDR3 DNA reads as TGCGCCAGCAGCCAAGAACCTGCGGGGCGGACCGGGGAGCTGTTTTTT. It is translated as CASSQEPAGRTGELFF.

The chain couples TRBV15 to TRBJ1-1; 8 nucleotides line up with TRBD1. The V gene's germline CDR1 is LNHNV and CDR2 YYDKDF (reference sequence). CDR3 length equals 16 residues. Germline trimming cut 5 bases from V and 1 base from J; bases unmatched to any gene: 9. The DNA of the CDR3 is TGTGCCACCAGCGGCAAACCGGGACAGGCGAACACTGAAGCTTTCTTT. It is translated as CATSGKPGQANTEAFF.

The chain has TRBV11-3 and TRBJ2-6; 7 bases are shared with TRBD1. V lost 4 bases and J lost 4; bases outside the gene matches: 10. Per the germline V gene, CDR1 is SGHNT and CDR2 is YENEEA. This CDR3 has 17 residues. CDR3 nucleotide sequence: TGTGCCAGCAGCTCAACCCGACAGGGTACGGGGGCCAACGTCCTGACTTTC. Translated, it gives CASSSTRQGTGANVLTF.

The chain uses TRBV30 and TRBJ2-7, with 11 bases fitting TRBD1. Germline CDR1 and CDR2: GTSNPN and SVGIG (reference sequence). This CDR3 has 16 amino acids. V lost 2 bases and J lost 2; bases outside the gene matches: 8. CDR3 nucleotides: TGTGCCTGGAGTCAGCCCGGGACAGGGGGGCCCTACGAGCAGTACTTC. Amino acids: CAWSQPGTGGPYEQYF.

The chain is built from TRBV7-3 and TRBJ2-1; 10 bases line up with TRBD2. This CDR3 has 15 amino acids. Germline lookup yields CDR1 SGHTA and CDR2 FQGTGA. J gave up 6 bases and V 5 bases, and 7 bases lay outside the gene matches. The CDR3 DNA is TGTGCCAGCAGCCAGGGACTAGCGCCCCCCAATGAGCAGTTCTTC. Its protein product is CASSQGLAPPNEQFF.

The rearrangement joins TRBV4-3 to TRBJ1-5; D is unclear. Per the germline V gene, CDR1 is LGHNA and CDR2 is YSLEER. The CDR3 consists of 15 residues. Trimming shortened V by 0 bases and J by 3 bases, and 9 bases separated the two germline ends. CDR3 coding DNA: TGCGCCAGCAGCCAAGATTGGGCAATCAATCAGCCCCAGCATTTT. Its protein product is CASSQDWAINQPQHF.

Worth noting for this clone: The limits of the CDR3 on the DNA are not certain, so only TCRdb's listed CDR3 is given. The CDR3 loop reads CASSLRRLGQGRKVGSGANVLTF. The V gene is TRBV21-1, the J gene TRBJ2-6; TRBD1, as called in the table, went unchecked against the DNA. TRBV21-1 is a known pseudogene. The CDR3 extends over 23 residues, inclusive of both ends.

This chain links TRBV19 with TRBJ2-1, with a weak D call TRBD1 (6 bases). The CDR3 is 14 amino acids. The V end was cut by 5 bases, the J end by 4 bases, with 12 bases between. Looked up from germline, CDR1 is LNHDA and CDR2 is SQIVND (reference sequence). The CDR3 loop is CASSLGQSYNEQFF. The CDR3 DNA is TGTGCCAGTAGTCTTGGACAGTCGTACAATGAGCAGTTCTTC.

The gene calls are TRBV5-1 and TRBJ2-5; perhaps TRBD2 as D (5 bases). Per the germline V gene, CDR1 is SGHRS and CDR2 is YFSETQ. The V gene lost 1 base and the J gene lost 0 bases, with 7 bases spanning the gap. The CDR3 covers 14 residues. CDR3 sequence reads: CASSLPGYQETQYF. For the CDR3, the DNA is TGCGCCAGCAGCTTGCCGGGGTACCAAGAGACCCAGTACTTC.